The rows below give T cell receptor beta chains drawn from one sample of a study of T-cell memory formation after mild COVID-19. TCRdb fed the 5' RACE reads into MiXCR, producing one record per CDR3 protein. The sample consists of fewer than 550,000 distinct CDR3 sequences, around 18% of them appearing once. Sample: PBMCs or a T cell subset sorted from them (not recorded which). The receptors come from an adult woman who had mild COVID-19 (a few samples of this study predate the infection). Cell type and time point are not known. Both conserved end residues are part of each CDR3. The order of the fields is V gene, D gene, clone size, J gene, CDR3 protein. D genes are given only for firm matches. A clone size is listed for some rows: how often the clone was seen (once, few, many), or a class if it is expanded.

TRBV5-5	NA	few	TRBJ1-3	CASSLEQAGAGNTIYF
TRBV27	NA	NA	TRBJ2-2	CASSSDLGSGELFF
TRBV7-9	NA	many	TRBJ2-3	CASSFQGDTQYF
TRBV29-1	TRBD1	NA	TRBJ2-1	CSADRGYYNEQFF
TRBV7-9	NA	many	TRBJ2-1	CASSTRGGTRFSNEQFF
TRBV7-2	NA	many	TRBJ2-3	CASSLWGGTDTQYF
TRBV19	NA	NA	TRBJ2-7	CASSIARGSPYEQYF
TRBV18	TRBD1	few	TRBJ1-4	CASSPDREREKLFF
TRBV5-1	TRBD2	few	TRBJ2-7	CASSLFLPGLAGKAYEQYF
TRBV20-1	NA	NA	TRBJ1-5	CSAAGTLYSNQPQHF
TRBV13	TRBD2	few	TRBJ2-7	CASSPPSSGGYEQYF
TRBV20-1	TRBD2	NA	TRBJ2-3	CSASSGGEVRDTQYF
TRBV5-6	NA	NA	TRBJ2-7	CASSLGQGREQYF
TRBV12-3/TRBV12-4	NA	NA	TRBJ1-1	CASRRQENTEAFF
TRBV12-3/TRBV12-4	TRBD1	NA	TRBJ2-2	CASSDNRDRVGTGELFF
TRBV7-6	TRBD2	NA	TRBJ2-7	CASSPGEAGAYEQYF
TRBV12-3/TRBV12-4	NA	many	TRBJ2-7	CASSFSSGYEQYF
TRBV7-3	TRBD2	NA	TRBJ2-7	CASSLSGGNGREQYF
TRBV7-2	NA	NA	TRBJ2-3	CASSLFGWGSSTDTQYF
TRBV9	TRBD2	NA	TRBJ2-5	CASSVWTSGTKETQYF
TRBV18	NA	NA	TRBJ2-7	CASSPPAGRGYEQYF
TRBV12-3/TRBV12-4	NA	few	TRBJ1-2	CASSLEVPPNYGYTF
TRBV6-2/TRBV6-3	NA	many	TRBJ2-7	CASSPGHLSYEQYF
TRBV24-1	TRBD1	once	TRBJ1-2	CATSDSVGGWHYGYTF
TRBV4-1	TRBD1	NA	TRBJ1-4	CASSQDGAGGEKLFF
TRBV19	TRBD1	NA	TRBJ1-2	CATRTGGMDGYTF
TRBV30	TRBD2	few	TRBJ2-2	CAWSSSGRHTGELFF
TRBV24-1	NA	NA	TRBJ1-2	CATSDQGTAYGYTF
TRBV10-3	NA	NA	TRBJ1-2	CAISEGTGINGYTF
TRBV12-3/TRBV12-4	NA	once	TRBJ2-2	CASGLGGRRGELFF
TRBV20-1	TRBD2	few	TRBJ2-1	CSARVLSGGYNEQFF
TRBV5-6	NA	NA	TRBJ2-1	CASSPGPKVSYNEQFF
TRBV6-2/TRBV6-3	TRBD1	NA	TRBJ2-1	CASSRQGGSYNEQFF
TRBV5-1	TRBD1	few	TRBJ2-1	CASSPGPGGPNEQFF
TRBV5-8	NA	few	TRBJ2-7	CASSLDSGFPYEQYF
TRBV29-1	NA	NA	TRBJ2-3	CSVGGKGITDTQYF
TRBV6-5	TRBD1	few	TRBJ1-1	CASSQGARNTEAFF
TRBV7-9	NA	NA	TRBJ1-1	CASSLGGGRRNTEAFF
TRBV7-9	NA	many	TRBJ2-1	CASSFRGSSYNEQFF
TRBV6-1	NA	NA	TRBJ2-5	CASSYGGRGLQETQYF
TRBV7-6	NA	NA	TRBJ2-3	CASSLDPGGSRDTQYF
TRBV20-1	NA	many	TRBJ2-1	CSARDLRAATGFEQFF
TRBV12-3/TRBV12-4	TRBD1	few	TRBJ1-1	CASSRTGYRRRNTEAFF
TRBV29-1	NA	few	TRBJ2-7	CSVEGPWNGLSYEQYF
TRBV3-1	NA	NA	TRBJ2-3	CASSLTKLEGAPGDTQYF
TRBV5-1	NA	NA	TRBJ1-1	CASSLVLSPVHEAFF
TRBV4-3	NA	few	TRBJ2-7	CASSQDSAGRFYEQYF
TRBV5-6	TRBD2	NA	TRBJ2-7	CASRRTSGSFYEQYF